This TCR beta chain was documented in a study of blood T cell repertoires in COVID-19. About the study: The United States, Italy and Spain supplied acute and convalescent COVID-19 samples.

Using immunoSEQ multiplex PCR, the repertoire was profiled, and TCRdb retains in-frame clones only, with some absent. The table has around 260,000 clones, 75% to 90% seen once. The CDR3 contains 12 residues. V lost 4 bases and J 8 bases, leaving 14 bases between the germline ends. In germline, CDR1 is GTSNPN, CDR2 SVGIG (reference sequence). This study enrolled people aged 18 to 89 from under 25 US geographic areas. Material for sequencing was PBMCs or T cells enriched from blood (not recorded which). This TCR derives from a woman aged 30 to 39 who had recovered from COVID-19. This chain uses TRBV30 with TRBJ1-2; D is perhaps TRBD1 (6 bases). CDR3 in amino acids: CAWTLTGDGYTF. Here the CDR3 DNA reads TGTGCCTGGACCCTGACAGGTGACGGCTACACCTTC.